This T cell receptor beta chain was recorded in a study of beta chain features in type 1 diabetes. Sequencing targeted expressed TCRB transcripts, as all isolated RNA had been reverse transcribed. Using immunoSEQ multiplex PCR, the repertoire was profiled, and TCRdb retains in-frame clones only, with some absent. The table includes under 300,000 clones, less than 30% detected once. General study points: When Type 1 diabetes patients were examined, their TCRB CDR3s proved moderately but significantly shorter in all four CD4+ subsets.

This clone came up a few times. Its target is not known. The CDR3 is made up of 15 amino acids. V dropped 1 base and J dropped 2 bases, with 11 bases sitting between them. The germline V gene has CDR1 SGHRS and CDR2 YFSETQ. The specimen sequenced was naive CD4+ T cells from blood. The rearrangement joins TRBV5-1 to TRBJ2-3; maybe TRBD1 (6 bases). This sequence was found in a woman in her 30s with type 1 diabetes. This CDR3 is CASSLSAGATDTQYF. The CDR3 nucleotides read TGCGCCAGCAGCTTGTCCGCAGGGGCCACAGATACGCAGTATTTT. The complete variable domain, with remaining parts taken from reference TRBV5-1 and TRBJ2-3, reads KAGVTQTPRYLIKTRGQQVTLSCSPISGHRSVSWYQQTPGQGLQFLFEYFSETQRNKGNFPGRFSGRQFSNSRSEMNVSTLELGDSALYLCASSLSAGATDTQYFGPGTRLTVL.